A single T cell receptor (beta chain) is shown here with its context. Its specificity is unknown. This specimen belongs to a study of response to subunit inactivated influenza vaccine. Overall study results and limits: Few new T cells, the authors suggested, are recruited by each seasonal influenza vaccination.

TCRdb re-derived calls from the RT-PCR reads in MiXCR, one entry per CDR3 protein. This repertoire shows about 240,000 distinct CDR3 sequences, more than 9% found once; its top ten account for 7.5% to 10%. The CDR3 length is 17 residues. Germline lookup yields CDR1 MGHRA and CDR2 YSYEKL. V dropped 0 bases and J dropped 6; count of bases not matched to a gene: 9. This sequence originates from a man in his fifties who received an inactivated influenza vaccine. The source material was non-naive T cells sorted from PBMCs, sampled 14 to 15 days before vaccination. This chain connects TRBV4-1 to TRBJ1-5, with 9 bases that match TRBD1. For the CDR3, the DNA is TGCGCCAGCAGCCAAGAACTCACAGGGGGCGGTGGTCAGCCCCAGCATTTT. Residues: CASSQELTGGGGQPQHF.